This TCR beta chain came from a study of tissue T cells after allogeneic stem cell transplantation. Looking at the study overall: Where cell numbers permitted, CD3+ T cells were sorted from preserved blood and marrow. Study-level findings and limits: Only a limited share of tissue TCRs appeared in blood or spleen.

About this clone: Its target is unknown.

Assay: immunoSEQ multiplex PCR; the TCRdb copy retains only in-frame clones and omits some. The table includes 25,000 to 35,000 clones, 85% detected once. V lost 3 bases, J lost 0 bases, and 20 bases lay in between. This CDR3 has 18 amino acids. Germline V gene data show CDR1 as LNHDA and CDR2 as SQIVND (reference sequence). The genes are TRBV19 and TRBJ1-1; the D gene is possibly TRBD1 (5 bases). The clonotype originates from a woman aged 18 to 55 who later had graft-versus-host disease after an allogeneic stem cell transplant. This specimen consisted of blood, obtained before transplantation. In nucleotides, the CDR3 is TGTGCCAGTAGTATTAATGATGGGGGAAGGGGAATGAACACTGAAGCTTTCTTT. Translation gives CASSINDGGRGMNTEAFF.